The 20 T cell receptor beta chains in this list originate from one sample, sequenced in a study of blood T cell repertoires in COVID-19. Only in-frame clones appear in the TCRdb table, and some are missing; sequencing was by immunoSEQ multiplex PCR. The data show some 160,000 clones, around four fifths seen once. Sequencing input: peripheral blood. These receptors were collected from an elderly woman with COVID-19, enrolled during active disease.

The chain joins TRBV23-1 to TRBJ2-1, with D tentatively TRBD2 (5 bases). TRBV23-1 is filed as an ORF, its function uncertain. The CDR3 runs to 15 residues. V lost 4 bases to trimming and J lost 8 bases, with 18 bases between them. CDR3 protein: CASSRAGVRNDEQFF. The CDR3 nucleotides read TGCGCCAGCAGTCGCGCCGGGGTAAGGAACGATGAGCAGTTCTTC.

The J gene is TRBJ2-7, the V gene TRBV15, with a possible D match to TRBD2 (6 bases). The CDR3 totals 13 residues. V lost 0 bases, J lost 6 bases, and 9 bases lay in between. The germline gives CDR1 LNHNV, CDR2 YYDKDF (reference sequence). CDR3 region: CATSRDVGGEQYF. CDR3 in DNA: TGTGCCACCAGCAGAGATGTGGGAGGCGAGCAGTACTTC.

The CDR3 nucleotides read TGCGCCAGCAGCCAAGCAGGAGTAGCGGGAGTTGGTGAGCAGTACTTC. This sequence encodes CASSQAGVAGVGEQYF. V gene TRBV4-1 combines with J gene TRBJ2-7; 9 bases are shared with TRBD2. CDR1 is MGHRA, CDR2 YSYEKL, per germline. The CDR3 has 16 amino acids. V lost 1 base, J lost 7 bases, and 11 bases stayed unmatched.

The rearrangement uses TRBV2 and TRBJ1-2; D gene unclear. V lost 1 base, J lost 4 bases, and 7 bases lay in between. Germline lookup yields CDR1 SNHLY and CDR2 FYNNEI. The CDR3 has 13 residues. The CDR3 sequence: CASSEVSSYGYTF. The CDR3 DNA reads TGTGCCAGCAGTGAAGTGAGTAGCTATGGCTACACCTTC.

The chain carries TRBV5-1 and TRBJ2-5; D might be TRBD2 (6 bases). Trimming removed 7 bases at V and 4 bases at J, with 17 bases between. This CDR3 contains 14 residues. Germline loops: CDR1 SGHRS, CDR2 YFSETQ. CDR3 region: CASSYNLGGETQYF. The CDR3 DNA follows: TGCGCCAGCTCCTATAACCTGGGGGGAGAGACCCAGTACTTC.

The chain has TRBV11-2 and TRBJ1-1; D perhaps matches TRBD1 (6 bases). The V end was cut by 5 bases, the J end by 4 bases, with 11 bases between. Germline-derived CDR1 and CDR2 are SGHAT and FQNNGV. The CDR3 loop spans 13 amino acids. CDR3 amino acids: CASSGTGSTEAFF. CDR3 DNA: TGTGCCAGCAGCGGTACAGGGTCCACTGAAGCTTTCTTT.

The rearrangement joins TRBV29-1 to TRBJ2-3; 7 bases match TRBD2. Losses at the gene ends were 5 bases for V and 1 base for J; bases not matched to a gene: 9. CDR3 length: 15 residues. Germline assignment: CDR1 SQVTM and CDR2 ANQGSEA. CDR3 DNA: TGCAGCGTTTGGGGAGCGGGGAACCGCACAGATACGCAGTATTTT. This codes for CSVWGAGNRTDTQYF.

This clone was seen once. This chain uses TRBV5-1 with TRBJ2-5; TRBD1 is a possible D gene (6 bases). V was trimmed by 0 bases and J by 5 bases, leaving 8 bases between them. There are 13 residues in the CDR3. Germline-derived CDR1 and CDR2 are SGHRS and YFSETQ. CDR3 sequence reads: CASSLGDRETQYF. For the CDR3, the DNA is TGCGCCAGCAGCTTGGGAGACAGGGAGACCCAGTACTTC. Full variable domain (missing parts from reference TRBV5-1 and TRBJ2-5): KAGVTQTPRYLIKTRGQQVTLSCSPISGHRSVSWYQQTPGQGLQFLFEYFSETQRNKGNFPGRFSGRQFSNSRSEMNVSTLELGDSALYLCASSLGDRETQYFGPGTRLLVL.

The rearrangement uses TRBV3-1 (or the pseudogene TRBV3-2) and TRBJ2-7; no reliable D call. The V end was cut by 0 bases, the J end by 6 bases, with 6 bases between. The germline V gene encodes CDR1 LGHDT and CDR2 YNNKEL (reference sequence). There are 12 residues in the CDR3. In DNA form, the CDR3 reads TGTGCCAGCAGCCAAGATCTAAGCGAGCAGTACTTC. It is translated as CASSQDLSEQYF.

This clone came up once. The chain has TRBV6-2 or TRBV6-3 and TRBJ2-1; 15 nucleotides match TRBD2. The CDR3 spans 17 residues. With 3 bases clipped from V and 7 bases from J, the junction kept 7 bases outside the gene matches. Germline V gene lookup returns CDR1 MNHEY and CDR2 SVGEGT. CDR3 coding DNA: TGTGCCAGCAGTTATTCGCGGACTAGCGGGAGGGGTAATGAGCAGTTCTTC. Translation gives CASSYSRTSGRGNEQFF.

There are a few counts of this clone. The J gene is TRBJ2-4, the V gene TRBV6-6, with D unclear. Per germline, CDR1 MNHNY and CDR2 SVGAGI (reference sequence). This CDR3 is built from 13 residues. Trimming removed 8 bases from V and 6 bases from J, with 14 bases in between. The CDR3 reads CASSGGAPNIQYF. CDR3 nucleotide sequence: TGTGCCAGCTCCGGCGGTGCGCCAAACATTCAGTACTTC.

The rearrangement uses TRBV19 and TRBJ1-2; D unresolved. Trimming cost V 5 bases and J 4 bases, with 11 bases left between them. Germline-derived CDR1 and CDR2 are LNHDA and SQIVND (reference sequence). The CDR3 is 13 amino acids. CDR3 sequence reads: CASSEVASYGYTF. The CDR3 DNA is TGTGCCAGTAGTGAGGTGGCCAGCTATGGCTACACCTTC.

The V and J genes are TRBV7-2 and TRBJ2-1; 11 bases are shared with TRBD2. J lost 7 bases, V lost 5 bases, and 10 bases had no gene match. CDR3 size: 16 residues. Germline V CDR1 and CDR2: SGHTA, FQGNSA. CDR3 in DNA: TGTGCCAGCAGCCTTATAGCGGGGGGGAGAGGGAATGAGCAGTTCTTC. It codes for CASSLIAGGRGNEQFF.

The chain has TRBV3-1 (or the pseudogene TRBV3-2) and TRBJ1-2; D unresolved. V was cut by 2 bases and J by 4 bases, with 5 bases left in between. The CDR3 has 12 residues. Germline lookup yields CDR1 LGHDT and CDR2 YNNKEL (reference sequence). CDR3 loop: CASSQPSYGYTF. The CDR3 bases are TGTGCCAGCAGCCAACCCAGCTATGGCTACACCTTC.

DNA of the CDR3: TGTGCCAGCAGCGTTACCGGGACAGGGGGAAATCAGCCCCAGCATTTT. Translation: CASSVTGTGGNQPQHF. This chain joins TRBV7-3 and TRBJ1-5; TRBD1 agrees at 11 bases. CDR1 is SGHTA and CDR2 is FQGTGA in the germline V gene. V was clipped by 5 bases and J by 4 bases; unmatched bases: 7. This CDR3 has 16 amino acids. The full variable domain, completed using reference TRBV7-3 and TRBJ1-5, is GAGVSQTPSNKVTEKGKYVELRCDPISGHTALYWYRQSLGQGPEFLIYFQGTGAADDSGLPNDRFFAVRPEGSVSTLKIQRTERGDSAVYLCASSVTGTGGNQPQHFGDGTRLSIL.

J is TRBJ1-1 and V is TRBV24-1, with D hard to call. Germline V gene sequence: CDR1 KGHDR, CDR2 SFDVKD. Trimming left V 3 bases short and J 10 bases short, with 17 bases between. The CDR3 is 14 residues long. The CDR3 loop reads CATSDPSFGKGAFF. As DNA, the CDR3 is TGTGCCACCAGTGATCCCTCTTTCGGGAAGGGAGCTTTCTTT.

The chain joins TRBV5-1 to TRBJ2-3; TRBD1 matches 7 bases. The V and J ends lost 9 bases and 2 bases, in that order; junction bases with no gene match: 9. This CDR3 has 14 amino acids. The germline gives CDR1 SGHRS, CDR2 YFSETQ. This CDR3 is CATQQGTTTDTQYF. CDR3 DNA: TGCGCCACCCAACAGGGGACGACCACAGATACGCAGTATTTT.

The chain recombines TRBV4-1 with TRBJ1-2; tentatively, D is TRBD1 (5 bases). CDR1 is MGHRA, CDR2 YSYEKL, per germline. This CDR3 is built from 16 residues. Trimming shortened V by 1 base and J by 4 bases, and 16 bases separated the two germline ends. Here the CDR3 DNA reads TGCGCCAGCAGCCAAGGGAGGGGCGGAAGGAGCTATGGCTACACCTTC. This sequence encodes CASSQGRGGRSYGYTF.

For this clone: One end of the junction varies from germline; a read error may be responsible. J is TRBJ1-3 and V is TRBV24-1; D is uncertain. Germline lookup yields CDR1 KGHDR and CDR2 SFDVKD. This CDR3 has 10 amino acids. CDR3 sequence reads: CATSDSERSF. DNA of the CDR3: TGTGCCACCAGTGATTCGGAACGGAGTTTT.

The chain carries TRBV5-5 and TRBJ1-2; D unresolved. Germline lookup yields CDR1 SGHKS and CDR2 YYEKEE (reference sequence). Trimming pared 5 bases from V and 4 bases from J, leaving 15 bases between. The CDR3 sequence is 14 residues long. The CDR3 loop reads CASSLIGVAYGYTF. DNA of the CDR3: TGTGCCAGCAGTTTAATCGGGGTCGCCTATGGCTACACCTTC.